A selection of T cell receptor beta chains follows, all from one sample in a study of T cell responses to AZD1222 COVID-19 vaccine. TCRdb's copy holds only in-frame clones and misses some; the assay was immunoSEQ multiplex PCR. The sample contains more than 100,000 clones, about nine tenths of which appear only once. The material was peripheral blood, obtained on day 0 of AZD1222 vaccination. The origin of the receptors is an adult in good health. Both conserved end residues are part of each CDR3.

TRBV10-1	TRBJ1-1	CASSESYFREGPKTEAFF
TRBV6-5	TRBJ2-1	CATGGGMFGNEQFF
TRBV7-2	TRBJ1-1	CASSMSTGRAFF
TRBV18	TRBJ1-2	CASSGGFNYGYTF
TRBV28	TRBJ2-7	CASSLTSGRALYEQYF
TRBV4-1	TRBJ1-4	CASRAQGALEKLFF
TRBV30	TRBJ2-7	CAWGGTGRKQYF
TRBV19	TRBJ1-2	CASSPWQNHYGYTF
TRBV29-1	TRBJ2-1	CSSCKRDYNEQFF
TRBV7-2	TRBJ1-3	CASSQGLLTSSGNTIYF
TRBV5-5	TRBJ2-1	CASSLRLASSYNEQFF
TRBV6-1	TRBJ2-3	CASSELTVADTQYF
TRBV5-1	TRBJ2-7	CASSFEDLFYEQYF
TRBV13	TRBJ2-7	CASSWRQARYEQYF
TRBV4-1	TRBJ1-1	CASSQVGRRLMNTEAFF
TRBV7-9	TRBJ1-2	CASSLEVHGYTF
TRBV5-8	TRBJ1-1	CASSRLLVNTEAFF
TRBV5-1	TRBJ1-2	CASSPQVGTGSGGYTF
TRBV5-1	TRBJ1-3	CASSLGVWGRETNTIYF
TRBV6-5	TRBJ1-4	CASPYREVPNEKLFF
TRBV4-1	TRBJ2-7	CASSRIHDREMGYEQYF
TRBV19	TRBJ2-7	CASSPFGQTSYEQYF
TRBV7-8	TRBJ2-1	CASSSHDRAVDEQFF
TRBV5-6	TRBJ1-6	CASSSGNSPLHF
TRBV27	TRBJ1-1	CASSLTGGLVNTEAFF
TRBV10-2	TRBJ2-7	CASSESTERGGYEQYF
TRBV9	TRBJ2-7	CASSVEPASYEQYF
TRBV7-2	TRBJ1-6	CASRLDRGLGYNSPLHF
TRBV5-6	TRBJ1-5	CASSTNGYNQPQHF
TRBV7-9	TRBJ2-7	CASSPFRSGGPYEQYF
TRBV18	TRBJ1-2	CASSGIQGPKIYGYTF
TRBV15	TRBJ2-1	CATSRDTGTTTEQFF
TRBV9	TRBJ2-4	CASSVDPGGWLAKNIQYF
TRBV7-6	TRBJ1-2	CASSQERSAGPSGYGYTF
TRBV9	TRBJ2-3	CASSVGGTDTQYF
TRBV18	TRBJ1-2	CASSPERTVTYGYTF
TRBV18	TRBJ1-1	CASSPPTVRGLAAFF
TRBV18	TRBJ2-1	CASSPPPAYNEQFF
TRBV5-1	TRBJ2-7	CASNTGGPIYEQYF
TRBV6-1	TRBJ1-4	CASSEAEFTSTNEKLFF
TRBV6-5	TRBJ1-2	CASYGNSYGYTF
TRBV18	TRBJ1-4	CASSPPVAANEKLFF
TRBV15	TRBJ1-4	CATSRGGQGSEKLFF
TRBV7-9	TRBJ2-2	CASSLGPGTGFGTGELFF
TRBV7-9	TRBJ1-4	CASSLGGGPEKLFF
TRBV5-5	TRBJ1-5	CASSEGDSNQPQHF
TRBV27	TRBJ2-1	CASGLRVDEQFF
TRBV6-2/TRBV6-3	TRBJ1-1	CASSPLGQGMLNTEAFF
TRBV5-1	TRBJ2-1	CASSGIEQFF
TRBV7-2	TRBJ2-3	CASSLVIAGGSTDTQYF
TRBV9	TRBJ1-1	CASSVDGGGTEAFF
TRBV5-8	TRBJ1-2	CASNRGTVFGYTF
TRBV19	TRBJ2-7	CASSIYASGRIYEQYF
TRBV10-2	TRBJ2-2	CATQDNFNTGELFF
TRBV12-3/TRBV12-4	TRBJ2-5	CATAGQLRETQYF
TRBV6-5	TRBJ2-6	CASSSDGLSGANVLTF
TRBV29-1	TRBJ2-2	CSVQQGPGELFF
TRBV28	TRBJ2-2	CASSPLTGATGELFF
TRBV5-1	TRBJ1-5	CASSLVAGEGQPQHF